The clone carrying this TCR beta chain was recorded once. As yet, its antigen is unknown. A read error may produce the germline difference seen at one junction end. Unsorted bulk tissue (roughly 19-30 mg) underwent RNA and DNA co-extraction. Primary liver carcinoma in the patients was surgically resected. This record belongs to a study of tumor-infiltrating lymphocytes in primary liver carcinoma. General observations from the study: Detection in all five tumor regions applied to only about 7-25% of top clones.

TCR beta cDNA was reverse-transcribed from 450 to 500 ng of total RNA. The reaction used a constant-region primer and ProtoScript II reverse transcriptase. Libraries covering TCR beta were generated through three nested multiplex PCR rounds (using a slightly modified ARM-PCR). Investigators reported that the first two PCR rounds, at approximately 11 cycles each, used TRBV1-TRBV30 forward primers with a C-beta reverse primer. A single record per CDR3 protein comes from TCRdb applying MiXCR to the multiplex PCR reads. The sample has 90,000 to 150,000 distinct CDR3 sequences; 50% to 65% are singletons. This CDR3 region has 13 residues. CDR1 is SGHKS and CDR2 is YYEKEE in the germline V gene (reference sequence).

This clonotype originated in a woman aged 55 to 70 with primary liver carcinoma and hepatitis B virus infection. The chain carries TRBV5-5 and TRBJ2-5, with no clear D. Sequenced input: liver tumor tissue from sampling region 1. Subset indicated: tumor region T1, superior pole. As DNA, the CDR3 is TGTGCCAGCTGCGTTCTTACTTCTGAGAGCCAGTACTTC. Its translation: CASCVLTSESQYF.